Listed below are T cell receptor beta chains from one sample, sequenced in a study of blood T cell repertoires in COVID-19. Produced via immunoSEQ multiplex PCR; TCRdb's table is partial and in-frame only. The table includes 55,000 to 70,000 clones, roughly 80% detected once. The sample was peripheral blood. These receptors were taken from a woman older than 75 with acute or convalescent COVID-19. CDR3s include the opening cysteine and the closing phenylalanine or tryptophan. A D gene is named only where the DNA matches it firmly. Rows may omit the clone size; those that give it use once, few, many or a size class.

clone size	V gene	D gene	J gene	CDR3 protein	CDR3 DNA
-	TRBV5-4	-	TRBJ2-2	CASRGPGQNTGELFF	TGTGCCAGCAGGGGGCCGGGACAAAACACCGGGGAGCTGTTTTTT
-	TRBV5-4	TRBD1	TRBJ2-3	CASSVRTGTNTDTQYF	TGTGCCAGCAGCGTTAGGACAGGGACAAACACAGATACGCAGTATTTT
-	TRBV9	TRBD2	TRBJ2-5	CASSAGLAGGPETQYF	TGTGCCAGCAGCGCCGGACTAGCGGGGGGGCCTGAGACCCAGTACTTC
-	TRBV10-2	TRBD2	TRBJ2-4	CASSDRAGGPAAKNIQYF	TGCGCCAGCAGTGATAGAGCGGGGGGGCCCGCAGCCAAAAACATTCAGTACTTC
-	TRBV6-5	TRBD2	TRBJ2-4	CASRLWTSGENIQYF	TGTGCCAGCAGGCTCTGGACTAGCGGCGAAAACATTCAGTACTTC
-	TRBV6-1	-	TRBJ2-7	CASSEALGVTYEQYF	TGTGCCAGCAGTGAAGCTCTCGGGGTTACCTACGAGCAGTACTTC
-	TRBV4-2	-	TRBJ2-4	CASSGTGDGGASKNIQYF	TGTGCCAGCAGCGGAACAGGGGACGGGGGGGCTTCCAAAAACATTCAGTACTTC
-	TRBV2	-	TRBJ2-7	CASSVSRQAFYEQYF	TGTGCCAGCAGTGTGAGCCGCCAGGCATTCTACGAGCAGTACTTC
-	TRBV7-9	-	TRBJ1-6	CASSRRFSTGSGNSPLHF	TGTGCCAGCAGCCGCCGGTTTAGCACGGGGTCGGGTAATTCACCCCTCCACTTT
few	TRBV20-1	-	TRBJ1-1	CSARDREAFF	TGCAGTGCTAGAGACAGGGAAGCTTTCTTT
-	TRBV21-1	-	TRBJ1-4	CASSKVRGYCFF	TGTGCCAGCAGCAAAGTTCGGGGGTACTGTTTTTTT
-	TRBV30	TRBD1	TRBJ1-3	CAWSDFSTGTDSGNTIYF	TGTGCCTGGAGTGACTTTTCTACCGGGACAGACTCTGGAAACACCATATATTTT
-	TRBV7-9	-	TRBJ1-2	CASTTGGRGYTF	TGTGCCAGCACCACTGGGGGCCGTGGCTACACCTTC
-	TRBV6-5	-	TRBJ2-7	CASRRADRTSYEQYF	TGTGCCAGCAGGAGGGCCGACAGGACCTCCTACGAGCAGTACTTC
-	TRBV7-9	TRBD1	TRBJ1-2	CASSSSTGANYGYTF	TGTGCCAGCAGCTCCAGTACAGGGGCCAACTATGGCTACACCTTC
-	TRBV5-5	TRBD1	TRBJ2-1	CASRTRDRGFDEQFF	TGTGCCAGCAGGACCCGGGACAGGGGGTTCGATGAGCAGTTCTTC
-	TRBV6-6	-	TRBJ2-3	CASTLLGGSLDTQYF	TGTGCCAGCACTCTACTGGGGGGTAGCTTGGATACGCAGTATTTT
-	TRBV19	-	TRBJ2-2	CASRGESRHGELFF	TGTGCCAGTAGGGGAGAGTCGCGGCACGGGGAGCTGTTTTTT
-	TRBV3-1/TRBV3-2	TRBD2	TRBJ2-1	CASSPLAGINEQFF	TGTGCCAGCAGCCCCTTAGCGGGGATAAATGAGCAGTTCTTC
-	TRBV5-1	TRBD2	TRBJ2-3	CASSLGSLAGGTTDTQYF	TGCGCCAGCAGCTTGGGCTCACTAGCGGGGGGAACCACAGATACGCAGTATTTT
-	TRBV18	-	TRBJ1-1	CASSPTAGTTEAFF	TGTGCCAGCTCACCTACTGCAGGAACCACTGAAGCTTTCTTT
-	TRBV5-1	-	TRBJ2-6	CASSLAGGSGANVLTF	TGCGCCAGCAGCTTGGCCGGGGGCTCTGGGGCCAACGTCCTGACTTTC
-	TRBV7-8	TRBD1	TRBJ2-5	CASSPLAGAAGGKETQYF	TGTGCCAGCAGCCCTCTAGCCGGGGCAGCAGGGGGCAAAGAGACCCAGTACTTC
-	TRBV29-1	TRBD1	TRBJ1-1	CSVPGQGNAEAFF	TGCAGCGTTCCGGGACAGGGGAACGCTGAAGCTTTCTTT
-	TRBV5-1	TRBD1	TRBJ1-1	CASSLDRGTEAFF	TGCGCCAGCAGCTTGGACAGGGGGACTGAAGCTTTCTTT
many	TRBV18	TRBD1	TRBJ2-2	CASSPRDSPTGELFF	TGTGCCAGCTCACCCCGGGACAGCCCCACCGGGGAGCTGTTTTTT
-	TRBV18	-	TRBJ1-1	CASSPPLAGARNTEAFF	TGTGCCAGCTCACCACCTCTTGCAGGGGCTAGGAACACTGAAGCTTTCTTT
-	TRBV19	TRBD2	TRBJ2-2	CATPKPGGQVTGELFF	TGTGCCACCCCAAAGCCGGGGGGGCAGGTCACCGGGGAGCTGTTTTTT
-	TRBV18	-	TRBJ2-3	CASSSSTDTQYF	TGTGCCAGCTCGTCTAGCACAGATACGCAGTATTTT
-	TRBV5-5	TRBD1	TRBJ1-2	CASSPTGGHGYTF	TGTGCCAGCAGCCCGACAGGGGGCCACGGCTACACCTTC
-	TRBV7-6	TRBD1	TRBJ1-2	CASSPGGGRGQNYGYTF	TGTGCCAGCAGCCCGGGGGGTGGCAGGGGGCAAAACTATGGCTACACCTTC
-	TRBV2	-	TRBJ1-2	CASRIGWRQEYGYTF	TGTGCCAGCAGAATAGGATGGCGACAGGAGTATGGCTACACCTTC
few	TRBV11-2	-	TRBJ1-2	CASSPSPDYGYTF	TGTGCCAGCAGCCCCAGTCCCGACTATGGCTACACCTTC
-	TRBV19	-	TRBJ2-7	CASSIRRDKAGSYEQYF	TGTGCCAGTAGTATAAGGCGTGACAAAGCAGGTTCTTACGAGCAGTACTTC
-	TRBV9	TRBD1	TRBJ2-7	CASSSRDRGYEQYF	TGTGCCAGCAGCTCCCGGGACAGGGGGTACGAGCAGTACTTC
-	TRBV5-1	TRBD2	TRBJ2-3	CASRLAGAIDTQYF	TGCGCCAGCCGACTAGCGGGGGCCATAGATACGCAGTATTTT
-	TRBV10-2	TRBD2	TRBJ2-3	CASSGNGGAPDTQYF	TGCGCCAGCAGTGGTAACGGGGGGGCCCCAGATACGCAGTATTTT
-	TRBV7-9	-	TRBJ1-1	CASSLRGGTEAFF	TGTGCCAGCAGCTTACGAGGGGGAACTGAAGCTTTCTTT
-	TRBV6-1	TRBD1	TRBJ1-2	CASSESPGQGVRGYTF	TGTGCCAGCAGTGAATCACCGGGACAGGGGGTTAGAGGCTACACCTTC
-	TRBV10-2	TRBD2	TRBJ2-3	CASSESNGGGTDTQYF	TGCGCCAGCAGTGAGTCGAACGGGGGGGGCACAGATACGCAGTATTTT
-	TRBV20-1	-	TRBJ2-3	CSASSPLIVSTDTQYF	TGCAGTGCTAGTTCCCCACTCATCGTTTCCACAGATACGCAGTATTTT
-	TRBV3-1/TRBV3-2	-	TRBJ1-1	CASSQEGRTEAFF	TGTGCCAGCAGCCAAGAGGGGAGAACTGAAGCTTTCTTT
few	TRBV11-2	-	TRBJ2-7	CASRWDGGPYEQYF	TGTGCCAGCAGGTGGGACGGAGGGCCCTACGAGCAGTACTTC
-	TRBV19	-	TRBJ1-3	CASSYSGNTIYF	TGTGCCAGTAGCTACTCTGGAAACACCATATATTTT
many	TRBV5-4	-	TRBJ1-6	CASSPNGGGFSYNSPLHF	TGTGCCAGCAGCCCTAACGGAGGAGGCTTCTCCTATAATTCACCCCTCCACTTT
-	TRBV19	TRBD1	TRBJ2-3	CASRAQGAPTDTQYF	TGTGCCAGTCGGGCGCAGGGGGCGCCGACAGATACGCAGTATTTT
-	TRBV4-1	-	TRBJ2-6	CASSQDPLGGPAGANVLTF	TGCGCCAGCAGCCAAGATCCTCTGGGGGGACCGGCTGGGGCCAACGTCCTGACTTTC
-	TRBV6-1	-	TRBJ1-5	CASSERGGGGEGFQPQHF	TGTGCCAGCAGTGAACGCGGTGGGGGAGGAGAGGGTTTTCAGCCCCAGCATTTT